This TCR beta chain is drawn from a study of tumor-infiltrating lymphocytes in primary liver carcinoma (dated 2017 in TCRdb). Regarding the complete study: Hepatocellular carcinoma (four) or combined HCC and intrahepatic cholangiocarcinoma (one) was present in the five patients, who were three men and two women aged 30 to 69 years. Across five regions of each liver tumor, along with adjacent normal tissue and blood, the study brought together TCRbeta repertoire sequencing, expression microarrays and whole-exome sequencing. The tumors of the five patients were staged as T1-T3 N0M0, with maximum diameters ranging from roughly 4.2 to 10 cm. A total of around 35 specimens from 5 patients went through TCRbeta repertoire sequencing, namely 25 tumor regions, 5 adjacent noncancerous liver tissues and 5 peripheral blood samples. Each sample produced roughly 3.65 to 8 million productive TCRbeta reads, and read depth showed no significant difference between tissue types. To link TCRbeta repertoire diversity with the local molecular phenotype, the roughly 26 tumor region samples were profiled using Agilent mRNA microarrays. High reproducibility was observed for the technical replicate repertoires, with mean shared-clone rates approximately 0.9 and correlation coefficients above 0.95.

This clonotype was recorded only once. No antigen is known for it. No much larger clonotype is one base removed from it; base qualities were not supplied. One read yields weak evidence. A constant-region primer and ProtoScript II reverse transcriptase were used to reverse-transcribe TCRbeta-specific cDNA from about 0.55 ug total RNA. Construction of the TCRbeta libraries relied on three nested rounds of multiplex PCR, following a slightly modified ARM-PCR procedure. Sample barcodes and Illumina adapters were added in a final 25-cycle PCR using Deep VentR polymerase. Before sequencing, amplicons between 200 and 500 bp were purified from gel using a QIAquick gel extraction kit. An Illumina HiSeq 2500 was used to sequence the TCRbeta amplicons with 250-bp paired-end reads. For the original study's pipeline: Reads were quality-trimmed with Trimmomatic v0.33, and paired reads were merged with FLASH v1.2.11 to recover full CDR3 sequences. V, D and J germline segments were assigned to the rearranged TCRbeta sequences using MiGEC v1.2.1b. Clonotype statistics and Shannon-Wiener diversity indices were calculated with VDJtools v1.0.0. Except for diversity analysis, only the 250 most abundant clonotypes of each sample were used in subsequent analyses to reduce sampling bias. TCRdb passed the public sequencing reads through fastp at Q25 and MiXCR, retaining productive beta sequences. Each CDR3 protein gets just one entry, which takes the most common genes and DNA from the rows behind it. These V and J calls derive from TCRdb rather than the authors' analysis. Across this sample there are roughly 80,000 distinct CDR3 sequences, with around 70% seen only once. Jointly, the top ten make up roughly 19% of the sample.

What the authors observed across the whole study: Only the TCR beta chain was sequenced, so true repertoire diversity is likely underestimated because unpaired alpha chains were not captured. The top 250 clones made up a significantly larger repertoire fraction in tumors than in blood (p = 0.039). Repertoire overlap was higher between tumor regions (mean about 35%) than tumor-adjacent (approximately 17%) or tumor-blood (about 14%) pairs, consistent with antigen-driven expansion. Only about 7.5-25% of top clones were present in all five regions of a tumor, suggesting spatial heterogeneity of tumor-infiltrating T cells. With just a few patients in the study, the authors point out that the findings should be validated in a larger study. Since the samples were bulk and unsorted, there was no way to compare CD4+ and CD8+ T cell repertoires.

Without any cell sorting, total RNA and DNA were extracted together from around 18-30 mg of bulk tissue using the AllPrep DNA/RNA mini kit. Between November 2015 and early 2016, roughly five patients in China with histopathologically diagnosed primary liver carcinoma had their tumors surgically resected. Patients had chronic HBV infection and were treatment-naive at sampling. Each tumor was sampled at five spatially separated regions: the superior, inferior, left-lateral and right-lateral poles and the tumor centre. According to histology, viable tumor cells made up more than 80% of every tumor sample. Fresh tumor and adjacent tissue pieces were bisected; one half was stored in RNAlater at -80°C, the other sent for histology. This TCR was sampled from a middle-aged man with primary liver carcinoma and hepatitis B virus infection. Source material: liver tumor tissue from sampling region 1. This specimen's cell subset or site label, interpreted: tumor region T1, superior pole.

The nucleotide sequence is TGTGCCAGCATCTCGGAAAGTTACGAGCAGTACTTC. Translated, this is CASISESYEQYF. Rearrangement joined TRBV5-6 to TRBJ2-7; the D gene assignment is ambiguous. Inclusive of the bounding cysteine and phenylalanine, the CDR3 is 12 residues long. Only the CDR3 DNA is retained, 36 bases long and in frame from the first base. Trimming at the junction amounts to 6 bases on V and 4 bases on J, and the germline ends lie 11 bases apart. Via the germline V gene, CDR1 is SGHDT and CDR2 YYEEEE. Joined to the reference TRBV5-6 and TRBJ2-7 proteins, this CDR3 gives the full variable domain: DAGVTQSPTHLIKTRGQQVTLRCSPKSGHDTVSWYQQALGQGPQFIFQYYEEEERQRGNFPDRFSGHQFPNYSSELNVNALLLGDSALYLCASISESYEQYFGPGTRLTVT.